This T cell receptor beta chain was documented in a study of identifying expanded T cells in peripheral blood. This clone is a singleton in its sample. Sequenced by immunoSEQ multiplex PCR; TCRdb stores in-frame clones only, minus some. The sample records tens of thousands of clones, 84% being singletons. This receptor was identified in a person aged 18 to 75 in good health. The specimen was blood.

CDR3 protein: CASSEEGLGYGYTF. The CDR3 bases are TGTGCCAGCAGTGAAGAGGGCTTGGGCTATGGCTACACCTTC. The chain recombines TRBV6-1 with TRBJ1-2; no clear D gene. The CDR3 is made up of 14 amino acids. The V and J ends lost 1 base and 4 bases respectively, with 10 bases between them. The germline V gene encodes CDR1 MNHNS and CDR2 SASEGT.